This T cell receptor beta chain was recorded in a study of T cell repertoires in aging, cancer and after chemotherapy. A word on this clonotype: What it binds is unknown.

This CDR3 is 13 amino acids long. V dropped 6 bases and J dropped 2 bases, with 10 bases sitting between them. Germline loops: CDR1 SGHVS, CDR2 FNYEAQ. TCR beta rearrangements were amplified from peripheral blood genomic DNA. Study-wide results and caveats: Compared with age-matched healthy donors, untreated hematological or solid cancer patients showed higher blood TCR clonality. Healthy donors lost TCR diversity with age mainly through richness, cancer patients through richness and evenness. Immunological memory after chemotherapy cannot be judged from the repertoire data.

TRB rearrangements spanning V, D and J were amplified using mixed TRB-A/B primers. TCRdb independently ran MiXCR on the multiplex PCR reads; one entry per CDR3 protein. This table holds about 8,800 distinct CDR3 sequences, around a third found once. The sample was blood. This TCR came from a human donor in good health. This rearrangement joins TRBV7-6 to TRBJ1-1, with a tentative D call TRBD1 (6 bases). CDR3 in amino acids: CASRGGGNTEAFF. The DNA of the CDR3 is TGTGCCAGCAGGGGTGGGGGCAACACTGAAGCTTTCTTT.